The source of this T cell receptor beta chain is a study of OX40 agonist ivuxolimab in advanced cancers. Whole-study context: Among those treated, three patients had partial responses, one with hepatocellular carcinoma and two with cutaneous melanoma.

Assay used: immunoSEQ multiplex PCR; TCRdb lists only in-frame clones, some missing. Of approximately 50,000 clones in the sample, around nine tenths were seen once. Study results and caveats: Averaging showed that CD8+ T cells had more expanded clones than CD4+ did.

Concerning this clone: Its antigen is currently unknown.

This receptor was taken from an adult with an advanced solid tumor such as melanoma, head and neck, liver or kidney cancer. The sequencing used CD4+ or CD8+ T cells sorted from blood, collected in a trial of the OX40 agonist ivuxolimab.

The CDR3 DNA follows: TGCGCCAGCAGCTCGGGCGGGGAGCAAGAGACCCAGTACTTC. It codes for CASSSGGEQETQYF. The chain couples TRBV5-1 to TRBJ2-5; D is perhaps TRBD2 (6 bases). Between the trimmed V and J ends, which lost 3 bases and 2 bases, there was a span of 11 bases. Germline V gene sequence: CDR1 SGHRS, CDR2 YFSETQ. This CDR3 is built from 14 residues. The full variable domain, rest sourced from reference TRBV5-1 and TRBJ2-5, is KAGVTQTPRYLIKTRGQQVTLSCSPISGHRSVSWYQQTPGQGLQFLFEYFSETQRNKGNFPGRFSGRQFSNSRSEMNVSTLELGDSALYLCASSSGGEQETQYFGPGTRLLVL.